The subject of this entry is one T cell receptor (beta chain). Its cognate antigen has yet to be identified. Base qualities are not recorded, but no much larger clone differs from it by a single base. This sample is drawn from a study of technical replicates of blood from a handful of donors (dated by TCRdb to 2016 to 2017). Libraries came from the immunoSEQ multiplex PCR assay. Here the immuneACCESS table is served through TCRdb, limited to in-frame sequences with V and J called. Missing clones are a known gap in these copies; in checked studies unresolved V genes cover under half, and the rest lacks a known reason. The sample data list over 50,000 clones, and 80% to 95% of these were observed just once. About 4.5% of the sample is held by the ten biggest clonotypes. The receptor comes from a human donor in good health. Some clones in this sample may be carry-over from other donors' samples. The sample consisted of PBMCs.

The encoded CDR3 is CASSDLGGTAKNIQYF. In nucleotide form, the sequence is TGTGCCAGCAGTGACCTCGGGGGGACCGCCAAAAACATTCAGTACTTC. The chain was built from TRBV2 and TRBJ2-4, with 7 middle bases fitting TRBD2. V ends up 3 bases short and J 1 base short, with an unmatched junction base count of 6. CDR1 and CDR2, per the germline V gene, are SNHLY and FYNNEI. From the cysteine up to the phenylalanine, the CDR3 has a length of 16 residues. Of the read, only the CDR3 DNA is kept; its 48 bases are in frame from base 1.